Sequencing of this T cell receptor beta chain was carried out in a study of T cells in localized non-small cell lung cancer. Germline V CDR1 and CDR2: SGDLS, YYNGEE. Germline trimming cut 4 bases from V and 4 bases from J; bases unmatched to any gene: 5. This CDR3 contains 14 residues. The assay was immunoSEQ multiplex PCR, and TCRdb's table has in-frame clones only and misses some. The data hold about 52,000 clones, with around 87% observed a single time. Overall study results and limits: Detection in adjacent lung was observed for a median around 55 of the top 100 tumor clones. Uninvolved adjacent lung showed peak T cell clonality, exceeding tumor. Only one tumor region was sequenced, so heterogeneity remains possible.

In the case of this clone: Its antigen is unidentified.

V gene TRBV9 combines with J gene TRBJ2-7, with TRBD2 identical over 10 bases. This sample comprised PBMCs, obtained before any cancer treatment. This TCR was sampled from a female donor with stage II lung adenocarcinoma. CDR3 in amino acids: CASSTRTSGYEQYF. The CDR3 DNA is TGTGCCAGCAGCACACGGACTAGCGGATACGAGCAGTACTTC.